This T cell receptor beta chain was recovered during a study of metastatic and nonmetastatic thyroid tumors. Background on the study: Malignant thyroid and benign thyroid patients provided blood and tumor or nodule tissue whose repertoires were compared.

This clone was recorded at least ten times. The antigen is unknown. Study-level findings and limits: According to reports, the diversity of TCR beta was significantly higher in malignant thyroid tumors than in benign nodules, and this held in both blood and tumor samples.

Each patient went into thyroid surgery without having received any treatment. V lost 6 bases to trimming and J lost 7 bases, with 18 bases between them. CDR3 length: 14 residues. Germline lookup yields CDR1 DFQATT and CDR2 SNEGSKA (reference sequence). Authors' processing steps: Variation in CDR3 across clinicopathological groups served as the basis for constructing a distant-metastasis classifier in papillary thyroid cancer. TCRdb reprocessed the PCR reads via MiXCR. These V and J calls rely on TCRdb rather than the paper's analysis. The table lists approximately 32,000 clones, 18% of them singletons, with about 10% in the top ten.

V usage is TRBV20-1 and J usage is TRBJ1-4; tentatively, D is TRBD1 (5 bases). The TCR sequence derives from a female donor with papillary thyroid cancer or a benign thyroid nodule (not recorded which). Some clones in this sample may be carry-over from other donors' samples. Sequencing was done on a sample of blood. The CDR3 protein is CSARVPRTGEKLFF. The CDR3 DNA follows: TGCAGTGCCAGGGTCCCCAGAACGGGTGAAAAACTGTTTTTT.